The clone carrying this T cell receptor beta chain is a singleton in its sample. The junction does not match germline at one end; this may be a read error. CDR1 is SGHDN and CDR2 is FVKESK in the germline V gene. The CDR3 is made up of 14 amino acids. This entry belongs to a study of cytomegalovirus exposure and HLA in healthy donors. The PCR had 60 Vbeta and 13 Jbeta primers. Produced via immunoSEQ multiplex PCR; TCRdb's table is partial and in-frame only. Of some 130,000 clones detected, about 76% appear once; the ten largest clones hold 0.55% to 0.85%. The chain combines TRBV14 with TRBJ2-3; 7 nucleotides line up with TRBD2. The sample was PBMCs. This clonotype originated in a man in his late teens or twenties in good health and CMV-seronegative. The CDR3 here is CASSRLTSRDTQYF. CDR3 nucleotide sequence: TGTGCCAGCAGCCGCCTGACTAGCAGAGATACGCAGTATTTT. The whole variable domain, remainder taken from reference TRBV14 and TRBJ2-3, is EAGVTQFPSHSVIEKGQTVTLRCDPISGHDNLYWYRRVMGKEIKFLLHFVKESKQDESGMPNNRFLAERTGGTYSTLKVQPAELEDSGVYFCASSRLTSRDTQYFGPGTRLTVL.